This passage covers 23 T cell receptor beta chains from one sample sequenced in a study of cytomegalovirus exposure and HLA in healthy donors. The PCR used 60 Vbeta and 13 Jbeta primers. Here immunoSEQ multiplex PCR was the method, and the copy in TCRdb shows in-frame clones only, minus some. The sample gives roughly 180,000 clones, approximately 85% of which show up once; about 9.3% is in the top ten. Sequenced sample: PBMCs. These receptor sequences come from a young man in good health and CMV-seropositive.

This chain joins TRBV27 and TRBJ2-7, with 8 bases fitting TRBD2. Germline V gene data show CDR1 as MNHEY and CDR2 as SMNVEV (reference sequence). Losses at the gene ends were 0 bases for V and 5 bases for J; bases not matched to a gene: 9. CDR3 length equals 16 residues. The CDR3 loop reads CASSLSSGGPRNEQYF. The CDR3 DNA reads TGTGCCAGCAGTTTATCGTCGGGGGGGCCTAGAAACGAGCAGTACTTC.

V usage is TRBV6-5 and J usage is TRBJ2-5; 7 bases agree with TRBD1. Trimming at V came to 7 bases and at J to 1 base, leaving 9 bases not matched to a gene. Germline lookup yields CDR1 MNHEY and CDR2 SVGAGI. This CDR3 is 15 amino acids long. DNA of the CDR3: TGTGCCAGCACCAACGGGCGACAGGGCCAAGAGACCCAGTACTTC. This translates into CASTNGRQGQETQYF.

The genes are TRBV5-1 and TRBJ2-7; unclear D gene. Per germline, CDR1 SGHRS and CDR2 YFSETQ. Trimming stripped 0 bases from V and 6 bases from J, with 10 bases between. This CDR3 contains 13 residues. The CDR3 protein is CASSLDGVTEQYF. The CDR3 DNA reads as TGCGCCAGCAGCTTGGATGGAGTGACCGAGCAGTACTTC.

This clone was counted between two and nine times. The chain links TRBV5-1 to TRBJ2-7, with 9 bases matching TRBD1. The CDR3 totals 16 residues. In germline, CDR1 is SGHRS, CDR2 YFSETQ. V trimming: 6 bases; J trimming: 5 bases; junction bases outside the gene matches: 15. CDR3 loop: CASTPGPGTGFHEQYF. CDR3 in DNA: TGCGCCAGCACTCCCGGACCCGGGACAGGGTTTCACGAGCAGTACTTC.

The gene calls are TRBV11-2 and TRBJ1-1, with D perhaps matching TRBD1 (5 bases). In germline, CDR1 is SGHAT, CDR2 FQNNGV. Between the trimmed V and J ends, which lost 5 bases and 2 bases, there was a span of 18 bases. This CDR3 spans 16 amino acids. This CDR3 is CASSPIDRGFNTEAFF. The DNA of the CDR3 is TGTGCCAGCAGCCCCATCGATAGGGGATTTAACACTGAAGCTTTCTTT. The whole variable domain, remainder taken from reference TRBV11-2 and TRBJ1-1, is EAGVAQSPRYKIIEKRQSVAFWCNPISGHATLYWYQQILGQGPKLLIQFQNNGVVDDSQLPKDRFSAERLKGVDSTLKIQPAKLEDSAVYLCASSPIDRGFNTEAFFGQGTRLTVV.

The chain uses TRBV25-1 and TRBJ1-6; TRBD1 aligns across 8 bases. Germline V gene sequence: CDR1 MGHDK, CDR2 SYGVNS. V trimming: 1 base; J trimming: 6 bases; junction bases outside the gene matches: 11. This CDR3 comprises 18 residues. In DNA form, the CDR3 reads TGTGCCAGCAGTGAATGGACCCGGACAGGGCGATCTAATTCACCCCTCCACTTT. As protein: CASSEWTRTGRSNSPLHF.

The chain is built from TRBV12-5 and TRBJ1-2; D remains unclear. Germline CDR1 reads LGHNT; CDR2 reads FRNRAP. This CDR3 is built from 14 residues. The V and J ends lost 2 bases and 6 bases respectively, with 13 bases between them. Here the CDR3 reads CASGLNPRFDGYTF. CDR3 DNA: TGTGCTAGTGGTTTGAATCCCAGGTTTGATGGCTACACCTTC.

The chain couples TRBV4-2 to TRBJ2-3; weak D call: TRBD2 (5 bases). CDR3 length: 16 residues. V lost 1 base and J lost 0, with 11 bases in between. CDR1 is LGHNA, CDR2 YNFKEQ, per germline. CDR3 bases: TGTGCCAGCAGCCAAGTCCGGGGAATCAGCACAGATACGCAGTATTTT. Translated: CASSQVRGISTDTQYF.

This chain links TRBV30 with TRBJ2-5; 9 positions agree with TRBD2. The length of the CDR3 is 14 residues. Germline trimming cut 3 bases from V and 1 base from J; bases unmatched to any gene: 3. Germline-derived CDR1 and CDR2 are GTSNPN and SVGIG (reference sequence). The CDR3 region is CAWRELAGQETQYF. The CDR3 nucleotides read TGTGCCTGGAGGGAACTAGCGGGCCAAGAGACCCAGTACTTC.

This sequence joins TRBV29-1 and TRBJ2-2; a weak D match, TRBD2 (7 bases). Germline V gene lookup returns CDR1 SQVTM and CDR2 ANQGSEA. The CDR3 spans 14 residues. The V end was cut by 5 bases, the J end by 6 bases, with 16 bases between. CDR3 sequence: CSVKGTGGPGELFF. The DNA of the CDR3 is TGCAGCGTTAAAGGAACGGGGGGCCCCGGGGAGCTGTTTTTT.

The chain carries TRBV19 and TRBJ1-3; D call uncertain. The germline V gene encodes CDR1 LNHDA and CDR2 SQIVND (reference sequence). Between the trimmed V and J ends, which lost 4 bases and 0 bases, there was a span of 13 bases. The CDR3 extends over 16 amino acids. CDR3 region: CASSNSRMFSGNTIYF. The CDR3 DNA reads as TGTGCCAGTAGTAACAGTAGGATGTTCTCTGGAAACACCATATATTTT.

V gene TRBV15 combines with J gene TRBJ2-3; unclear D gene. CDR3 length: 13 amino acids. Trimming removed 1 base from V and 1 base from J, with 3 bases in between. CDR1 is LNHNV and CDR2 is YYDKDF in the germline V gene (reference sequence). For the CDR3, the DNA is TGTGCCACCAGCAGAGGCGGCACAGATACGCAGTATTTT. Translating it yields CATSRGGTDTQYF.

The V and J genes are TRBV30 and TRBJ2-5, with 8 positions matching TRBD1. The end of the DNA fits TRBJ2-7 better, so the J call may be wrong. There are 22 residues in the CDR3. Germline loops: CDR1 GTSNPN, CDR2 SVGIG (reference sequence). The CDR3 loop reads CAWSEPGPGTGGRAQRGYEQYF. Written as DNA, the CDR3 is TGTGCCTGGAGTGAACCGGGGCCAGGGACAGGTGGCAGGGCTCAACGGGGATACGAGCAGTACTTC.

The chain combines TRBV2 with TRBJ1-2; D is unclear. The CDR3 sequence is 14 residues long. Germline lookup yields CDR1 SNHLY and CDR2 FYNNEI. V shed 0 bases and J shed 6 bases, with 11 bases lying between them. The CDR3 DNA sequence: TGTGCCAGCAGTGAAGCTTGGGCCCAGGATGGCTACACCTTC. Amino acids: CASSEAWAQDGYTF.

V gene TRBV19 combines with J gene TRBJ1-1; 7 nucleotides line up with TRBD1. Per the germline V gene, CDR1 is LNHDA and CDR2 is SQIVND (reference sequence). This CDR3 is built from 14 residues. Trimming removed 11 bases from V and 2 bases from J; junction bases left unmatched: 11. Here the CDR3 DNA reads TGTGCCTGGAGCCGGGTAGGGGGCAACACTGAAGCTTTCTTT. This gives the protein CAWSRVGGNTEAFF.

This rearrangement joins TRBV7-2 to TRBJ1-6; unclear D gene. V gave up 1 base and J gave up 6 bases, with 7 bases separating them. Germline-derived CDR1 and CDR2 are SGHTA and FQGNSA. The CDR3 contains 14 residues. In DNA form, the CDR3 reads TGTGCCAGCAGCTTAGGTAGCTTTAATTCACCCCTCCACTTT. It specifies CASSLGSFNSPLHF.

The V call is TRBV4-1, the J call TRBJ2-1; 11 bases are shared with TRBD2. CDR1 and CDR2 (germline): MGHRA, YSYEKL. Trimming at V came to 4 bases and at J to 4 bases, leaving 3 bases not matched to a gene. CDR3 size: 15 residues. The CDR3 here is CASSPPSGGYNEQFF. In DNA form, the CDR3 reads TGCGCCAGCAGCCCACCTAGCGGGGGGTACAATGAGCAGTTCTTC.

V and J are TRBV18 and TRBJ2-1; 12 nucleotides line up with TRBD2. The CDR3 has 15 residues. V lost 3 bases, J lost 4 bases, and 1 base stayed unmatched. CDR1 is KGHSH, CDR2 LQKENI, per germline. Here the CDR3 DNA reads TGTGCCAGCTCACCGACTAGCGGGAGATACAATGAGCAGTTCTTC. It encodes CASSPTSGRYNEQFF.

The chain links TRBV12-5 to TRBJ1-2, with D unresolved. Trimming removed 6 bases at V and 1 base at J, with 12 bases between. Germline lookup yields CDR1 LGHNT and CDR2 FRNRAP. This CDR3 comprises 14 residues. This chain's CDR3 is CASGLDSFNYGYTF. CDR3 in DNA: TGTGCTAGTGGCCTGGACTCCTTTAACTATGGCTACACCTTC.

V usage is TRBV10-3 and J usage is TRBJ2-1; D ambiguous. This CDR3 is built from 14 residues. Germline CDR1 is ENHRY and CDR2 is SYGVKD. V lost 1 base, J lost 6 bases, and 10 bases lay in between. The CDR3 loop reads CAISEWSVGNEQFF. The DNA of the CDR3 is TGTGCCATCAGTGAGTGGAGTGTCGGCAATGAGCAGTTCTTC.

The V gene is TRBV15, the J gene TRBJ2-1, with D maybe TRBD2 (6 bases). Trimming cost V 0 bases and J 4 bases, with 16 bases left between them. Looked up from germline, CDR1 is LNHNV and CDR2 is YYDKDF (reference sequence). The CDR3 is 17 amino acids. In nucleotides, the CDR3 is TGTGCCACCAGCAGAGACCTGGTAGCGGTTGGATACAATGAGCAGTTCTTC. It encodes CATSRDLVAVGYNEQFF.

The V gene is TRBV9, the J gene TRBJ2-7, with TRBD2 matching over 8 bases. V dropped 0 bases and J dropped 3; count of bases not matched to a gene: 5. This CDR3 region has 15 residues. CDR1 is SGDLS and CDR2 is YYNGEE in the germline V gene. CDR3 in amino acids: CASSVDGGGFYEQYF. In DNA form, the CDR3 reads TGTGCCAGCAGCGTAGACGGGGGGGGGTTCTACGAGCAGTACTTC. Drawing the rest from reference TRBV9 and TRBJ2-7, the complete variable domain is DSGVTQTPKHLITATGQRVTLRCSPRSGDLSVYWYQQSLDQGLQFLIQYYNGEERAKGNILERFSAQQFPDLHSELNLSSLELGDSALYFCASSVDGGGFYEQYFGPGTRLTVT.

The rearrangement joins TRBV29-1 to TRBJ1-4; weak D call: TRBD1 (6 bases). There are 13 residues in the CDR3. Germline V CDR1 and CDR2: SQVTM, ANQGSEA. V dropped 7 bases and J dropped 7 bases, with 16 bases sitting between them. This CDR3 is CSARAGEGEKLFF. The CDR3 DNA reads TGCAGCGCAAGGGCAGGGGAGGGTGAAAAACTGTTTTTT.